This entry lists 25 T cell receptor beta chains sequenced from one sample in a study of T cell responses to AZD1222 COVID-19 vaccine. Clones were read by immunoSEQ multiplex PCR, and TCRdb kept only the in-frame ones, dropping some. Of tens of thousands of clones in the sample, 86% were seen once. Sequenced here: peripheral blood, sampled 28 days after the second AZD1222 dose. These receptors were collected from an adult who received the AZD1222 COVID-19 vaccine.

The V gene is TRBV15, the J gene TRBJ1-2; 10 bases line up with TRBD1. Germline V CDR1 and CDR2: LNHNV, YYDKDF (reference sequence). CDR3 length equals 15 residues. V trimming: 3 bases; J trimming: 3 bases; junction bases outside the gene matches: 4. The CDR3 loop is CATSSKGTGDYGYTF. The CDR3, as DNA: TGTGCCACCAGCAGCAAAGGGACAGGGGACTATGGCTACACCTTC.

The V call is TRBV28, the J call TRBJ2-6; D is possibly TRBD1 (6 bases). CDR1 and CDR2 from the germline V gene are MDHEN and SYDVKM. CDR3 length: 19 residues. Trimming stripped 1 base from V and 0 bases from J, with 16 bases between. CDR3 sequence (DNA): TGTGCCAGCAGTTTATTTAACAGGGTAGGGGACTCTGGGGCCAACGTCCTGACTTTC. Its translation is CASSLFNRVGDSGANVLTF. Supplemented by reference TRBV28 and TRBJ2-6, the full variable domain reads DVKVTQSSRYLVKRTGEKVFLECVQDMDHENMFWYRQDPGLGLRLIYFSYDVKMKEKGDIPEGYSVSREKKERFSLILESASTNQTSMYLCASSLFNRVGDSGANVLTFGAGSRLTVL.

The chain combines TRBV29-1 with TRBJ2-3; possibly TRBD2 for D (7 bases). Germline loops: CDR1 SQVTM, CDR2 ANQGSEA. The V and J ends lost 5 bases and 3 bases respectively, with 15 bases between them. The CDR3 is 14 residues long. CDR3 coding DNA: TGCAGCGTTAGGGGGGGTATAGCGACAGATACGCAGTATTTT. Its translation is CSVRGGIATDTQYF.

This clone came up once. The chain joins TRBV19 to TRBJ1-2; 7 nucleotides align to TRBD1. This CDR3 is built from 14 residues. Germline loops: CDR1 LNHDA, CDR2 SQIVND (reference sequence). Trimming at V came to 3 bases and at J to 4 bases, leaving 5 bases not matched to a gene. CDR3 DNA: TGTGCCAGTAGTATTGGGGACAGCTTCTATGGCTACACCTTC. Its protein is CASSIGDSFYGYTF. Filled out from reference TRBV19 and TRBJ1-2, the complete variable domain reads DGGITQSPKYLFRKEGQNVTLSCEQNLNHDAMYWYRQDPGQGLRLIYYSQIVNDFQKGDIAEGYSVSREKKESFPLTVTSAQKNPTAFYLCASSIGDSFYGYTFGSGTRLTVV.

This clone has only a few counts. The J gene is TRBJ1-2, the V gene TRBV6-5; D gene ambiguous. Trimming stripped 0 bases from V and 3 bases from J, with 2 bases between. The CDR3 has 12 residues. Germline V gene sequence: CDR1 MNHEY, CDR2 SVGAGI. The CDR3 sequence: CASSYSHYGYTF. For the CDR3, the DNA is TGTGCCAGCAGTTACTCCCACTATGGCTACACCTTC.

V is TRBV7-3 and J is TRBJ2-7, with 7 bases identical to TRBD2. The CDR3 runs to 15 residues. Trimming removed 2 bases from V and 1 base from J; junction bases left unmatched: 5. Germline values: CDR1 SGHTA, CDR2 FQGTGA. The CDR3 coding sequence is TGTGCCAGCAGCTTAGACGGCGGGAGATCCTACGAGCAGTACTTC. As protein: CASSLDGGRSYEQYF.

This chain links TRBV19 with TRBJ1-3, with 7 bases fitting TRBD1. V trimming: 5 bases; J trimming: 0 bases; junction bases outside the gene matches: 4. Germline assignment: CDR1 LNHDA and CDR2 SQIVND (reference sequence). The CDR3 is 15 residues long. Here the CDR3 reads CASSRRQGSGNTIYF. The CDR3 nucleotides are TGTGCCAGTAGTCGCAGACAGGGCTCTGGAAACACCATATATTTT.

This chain uses TRBV5-4 with TRBJ2-3; TRBD2 matches 8 bases. Germline CDR1 SGHNT, CDR2 YYREEE (reference sequence). The CDR3 is made up of 14 amino acids. Losses at the gene ends were 2 bases for V and 6 bases for J; bases not matched to a gene: 5. CDR3 loop: CASSLSRGGDTQYF. CDR3 bases: TGTGCCAGCAGCTTATCCCGGGGGGGCGATACGCAGTATTTT.

This clone was found once. The chain has TRBV5-6 and TRBJ1-2, with unresolved D. CDR3 length: 15 residues. The V gene lost 0 bases and the J gene lost 0 bases, with 9 bases spanning the gap. Germline V gives CDR1 SGHDT, CDR2 YYEEEE. The CDR3 reads CASSLGELANYGYTF. CDR3 coding DNA: TGTGCCAGCAGCTTGGGGGAACTAGCTAACTATGGCTACACCTTC.

This chain uses TRBV5-4 with TRBJ1-1; D remains ambiguous. The germline CDR1 and CDR2 sequences are SGHNT and YYREEE (reference sequence). V lost 4 bases, J lost 0 bases, and 10 bases lay in between. The CDR3 extends over 14 amino acids. CDR3 region: CASSGGIMNTEAFF. CDR3 in DNA: TGTGCCAGCAGCGGAGGGATCATGAACACTGAAGCTTTCTTT.

This clone has more than one count but fewer than ten. The germline gene is not matched at one end of the junction; a read error may be the cause. The V call is TRBV2, the J call TRBJ2-1; D ambiguous. This CDR3 is built from 14 residues. Germline CDR1 and CDR2: SNHLY and FYNNEI. The CDR3, as DNA: TGTGCCAGCAGGGAAGGACCCAACTACAATGAGCAGTTCTTC. Its protein product is CASREGPNYNEQFF.

The chain carries TRBV28 and TRBJ1-2; D is unresolved. The CDR3 covers 14 residues. Trimming took off 6 bases at V and 4 bases at J, with 15 bases between the two ends. In germline, CDR1 is MDHEN, CDR2 SYDVKM. CDR3 DNA: TGTGCCAGCAGCTCGAGACCGGTGGGCTATGGCTACACCTTC. Protein: CASSSRPVGYGYTF.

The V gene is TRBV7-3, the J gene TRBJ2-1; 11 bases are a match to TRBD1. Trimming at V came to 5 bases and at J to 6 bases, leaving 3 bases not matched to a gene. The CDR3 consists of 14 residues. CDR1 is SGHTA, CDR2 FQGTGA, per germline. This CDR3 reads CASSQGQGGNEQFF. The CDR3 DNA is TGTGCCAGCAGCCAGGGACAGGGGGGCAATGAGCAGTTCTTC.

The genes are TRBV10-3 and TRBJ2-7, with 7 nucleotides matching TRBD2. Looked up from germline, CDR1 is ENHRY and CDR2 is SYGVKD. The V gene end was trimmed by 7 bases and the J gene end by 6 bases; junction bases not matched to a gene: 6. This CDR3 is built from 12 residues. CDR3 amino acids: CAITRPGGEQYF. The CDR3 DNA sequence: TGTGCCATCACCCGACCGGGGGGCGAGCAGTACTTC.

CDR3 nucleotide sequence: TGTGCCAGCAGCCAAGACCCCAGGGCCACTGGAAACACCATATATTTT. Translation gives CASSQDPRATGNTIYF. The rearrangement links TRBV3-1 (or the pseudogene TRBV3-2) to TRBJ1-3; possible D gene TRBD1, 5 bases. This CDR3 has 16 residues. Germline CDR1 is LGHDT and CDR2 is YNNKEL (reference sequence). Between the trimmed V and J ends, which lost 0 bases and 2 bases, there was a span of 11 bases.

V usage is TRBV3-1 (or the pseudogene TRBV3-2) and J usage is TRBJ2-3; no definite D call. Germline-derived CDR1 and CDR2 are LGHDT and YNNKEL (reference sequence). The length of the CDR3 is 14 residues. V gave up 3 bases and J gave up 1 base, with 8 bases separating them. The DNA for the CDR3 is TGTGCCAGCAGCCAGTTAGACGGCACAGATACGCAGTATTTT. Protein: CASSQLDGTDTQYF.

This chain joins TRBV2 and TRBJ1-2; possible D gene TRBD1, 6 bases. Germline V CDR1 and CDR2: SNHLY, FYNNEI. The CDR3 totals 19 residues. Deletions cut 2 bases from V and 8 bases from J, with 30 bases between. The CDR3 here is CASSESVGGIGYRRSGYTF. As DNA, the CDR3 is TGTGCCAGCAGTGAATCAGTAGGGGGAATAGGTTACCGGAGGAGCGGCTACACCTTC.

This sequence joins TRBV28 and TRBJ2-7; 7 nucleotides match TRBD2. V dropped 3 bases and J dropped 2; count of bases not matched to a gene: 4. The CDR3 spans 14 residues. The germline gives CDR1 MDHEN, CDR2 SYDVKM. The CDR3 protein is CASSFSSGPYEQYF. The CDR3 bases are TGTGCCAGCAGTTTCTCTAGCGGTCCCTACGAGCAGTACTTC. Complete variable domain (other parts from reference TRBV28 and TRBJ2-7): DVKVTQSSRYLVKRTGEKVFLECVQDMDHENMFWYRQDPGLGLRLIYFSYDVKMKEKGDIPEGYSVSREKKERFSLILESASTNQTSMYLCASSFSSGPYEQYFGPGTRLTVT.

Here the CDR3 DNA reads TGTGCCAGCAGCTTCGGGGGCTATGGAAACACCATATATTTT. Its protein product is CASSFGGYGNTIYF. This chain uses TRBV9 with TRBJ1-3; tentatively, D is TRBD1 (6 bases). The CDR3 sequence is 14 residues long. Trimming shortened V by 4 bases and J by 3 bases, and 11 bases separated the two germline ends. Per germline, CDR1 SGDLS and CDR2 YYNGEE.

This chain uses TRBV6-2 or TRBV6-3 with TRBJ2-5; the D gene is possibly TRBD1 (6 bases). Deletions cut 2 bases from V and 6 bases from J, with 10 bases between. The CDR3 is 13 residues long. Germline V gene sequence: CDR1 MNHEY, CDR2 SVGEGT. For the CDR3, the DNA is TGTGCCAGCAGTTACGGGGGCGTAAAGACCCAGTACTTC. Its translation is CASSYGGVKTQYF.

This clone was detected once. The chain uses TRBV24-1 and TRBJ2-2; D possibly corresponds to TRBD1 (5 bases). Looked up from germline, CDR1 is KGHDR and CDR2 is SFDVKD. V lost 4 bases and J 1 base, leaving 18 bases between the germline ends. This CDR3 spans 18 amino acids. CDR3 in amino acids: CATSDITRGPGNTGELFF. In DNA, the CDR3 is TGTGCCACCAGTGACATCACAAGGGGCCCGGGGAACACCGGGGAGCTGTTTTTT.

The chain couples TRBV14 to TRBJ2-3, with TRBD2 as a possible D gene (6 bases). The CDR3 has 13 amino acids. V lost 6 bases to trimming and J lost 1 base, with 8 bases between them. Germline assignment: CDR1 SGHDN and CDR2 FVKESK. The CDR3 sequence: CASSWEGTDTQYF. In nucleotides, the CDR3 is TGTGCCAGCAGTTGGGAGGGCACAGATACGCAGTATTTT.

CDR3 bases: TGCGCCAGCAGCTTGGCAGCGACGACCCCTCCGTACGAGCAGTACTTC. Translated: CASSLAATTPPYEQYF. The rearrangement links TRBV5-1 to TRBJ2-7; D ambiguous. V dropped 0 bases and J dropped 4 bases, with 17 bases sitting between them. The CDR3 has 16 residues. CDR1 and CDR2 (germline): SGHRS, YFSETQ.

V is TRBV28 and J is TRBJ1-3; TRBD1 aligns across 7 bases. Germline V gene lookup returns CDR1 MDHEN and CDR2 SYDVKM. The CDR3 is made up of 12 amino acids. V was pared by 3 bases and J by 14 bases, with 7 bases of the junction left unmatched. The CDR3 reads CASSFLRGLVYF. CDR3 coding DNA: TGTGCCAGCAGTTTTTTAAGGGGGCTGGTATATTTT.

This rearrangement joins TRBV7-2 to TRBJ2-2, with no clear D. The V end lost 2 bases, the J end lost 4 bases, and 2 bases lay between the germline ends. This CDR3 spans 12 amino acids. Germline values: CDR1 SGHTA, CDR2 FQGNSA. Here the CDR3 reads CASSLTTGELFF. CDR3 DNA: TGTGCCAGCAGCTTAACCACCGGGGAGCTGTTTTTT.